A single sample is the source of the 31 T cell receptor beta chains below, sequenced in a study of shared clonotypes between healthy human individuals. Here immunoSEQ multiplex PCR was the method, and the copy in TCRdb shows in-frame clones only, minus some. The repertoire has around 2,000,000 clones, 85% to 95% of them found once; the top ten carry more than 0.1%. Sequenced input: naive CD4+ T cells sorted from blood. This sample's subset: CD45RA+ positively selected. These receptors were taken from a man younger than 30 in good health.

The chain recombines TRBV5-1 with TRBJ2-7; 7 bases fit TRBD2. Trimming took 4 bases from V and 4 from J; bases not matched to a gene: 11. The CDR3 has 15 residues. Germline loops: CDR1 SGHRS, CDR2 YFSETQ. CDR3 coding DNA: TGCGCCAGCAGCCCCTCCCGACTAGCAACTTACGAGCAGTACTTC. It encodes CASSPSRLATYEQYF.

This chain joins TRBV4-1 and TRBJ2-5; TRBD2 agrees at 11 bases. The V segment lost 4 bases and the J segment 3 bases; nucleotides outside the gene matches: 7. Germline V gene lookup returns CDR1 MGHRA and CDR2 YSYEKL. The CDR3 spans 16 residues. CDR3 bases: TGCGCCAGCAGCCCTACTAGCGGGAGATTAGAAGAGACCCAGTACTTC. It is translated as CASSPTSGRLEETQYF.

Note on this clone: Other DNA sequences in this sample translate to the same CDR3. V usage is TRBV9 and J usage is TRBJ2-5, with TRBD2 matching over 7 bases. This CDR3 is built from 14 residues. J gave up 4 bases and V 0 bases, and 3 bases lay outside the gene matches. Germline values: CDR1 SGDLS, CDR2 YYNGEE. In nucleotides, the CDR3 is TGTGCCAGCAGCGTAGCGGGGGGAGGAGAGACCCAGTACTTC. It is translated as CASSVAGGGETQYF.

In its sample, this clone was seen once. The same CDR3 can be traced to other DNA sequences in this sample. The chain links TRBV30 to TRBJ2-3; D is ambiguous. This CDR3 is built from 14 residues. Germline V gene sequence: CDR1 GTSNPN, CDR2 SVGIG (reference sequence). V was shortened by 0 bases and J by 0 bases, with 7 bases between the two germline ends. The CDR3 reads CAWSVEISTDTQYF. CDR3 DNA: TGTGCCTGGAGTGTTGAGATAAGCACAGATACGCAGTATTTT.

The V call is TRBV6-6, the J call TRBJ2-5; 8 positions agree with TRBD1. Germline V gives CDR1 MNHNY, CDR2 SVGAGI (reference sequence). This CDR3 has 14 residues. V dropped 2 bases and J dropped 5; count of bases not matched to a gene: 4. The CDR3 loop reads CASSYTDRGETQYF. Here the CDR3 DNA reads TGTGCCAGCAGTTACACCGACAGGGGCGAGACCCAGTACTTC.

V usage is TRBV28 and J usage is TRBJ1-5; D ambiguous. Germline CDR1 MDHEN, CDR2 SYDVKM. The CDR3 runs 13 residues. V was trimmed by 6 bases and J by 6 bases, leaving 12 bases between them. In DNA form, the CDR3 reads TGTGCCAGCAGGTACGGAGCCGGTCAGCCCCAGCATTTT. It is translated as CASRYGAGQPQHF.

This chain uses TRBV5-6 with TRBJ2-1; TRBD1 or TRBD2 may be the D gene (5 bases each). The CDR3 contains 15 residues. Germline V gives CDR1 SGHDT, CDR2 YYEEEE. Trimming took 4 bases from V and 5 from J, leaving 16 bases between them. DNA for the CDR3: TGTGCCAGCAGCCGTCTAGAGGGGTGGCACAATGAGCAGTTCTTC. Residues: CASSRLEGWHNEQFF.

The gene calls are TRBV28 and TRBJ2-7, with D unresolved. Trimming stripped 8 bases from V and 3 bases from J, with 20 bases between. The germline gives CDR1 MDHEN, CDR2 SYDVKM. The CDR3 is made up of 15 amino acids. The CDR3 nucleotides read TGTGCCAGCGGGTTGGCTTGGGGTGGAGACTACGAGCAGTACTTC. This gives the protein CASGLAWGGDYEQYF.

A remark on this clone: At the DNA level, this CDR3 is encoded by other sequences in the same sample as well. The chain recombines TRBV5-1 with TRBJ2-3; 10 nucleotides align to TRBD2. Germline CDR1 is SGHRS and CDR2 is YFSETQ. The V segment lost 4 bases and the J segment 2 bases; nucleotides outside the gene matches: 7. The CDR3 is made up of 16 amino acids. In nucleotides, the CDR3 is TGCGCCAGCAGCCTTATAGCGGGGGGCCTCACAGATACGCAGTATTTT. This translates into CASSLIAGGLTDTQYF.

This chain connects TRBV5-8 to TRBJ2-7, with 10 bases matching TRBD2. This CDR3 is built from 14 residues. CDR1 and CDR2 from the germline V gene are SGHTS and YDEGEE. V was pared by 2 bases and J by 3 bases, with 2 bases of the junction left unmatched. The CDR3 DNA is TGTGCCAGCAGCTTTGGACTAGCGGACTACGAGCAGTACTTC. Translated, it gives CASSFGLADYEQYF.

This clone was observed once. The rearrangement links TRBV6-6 to TRBJ2-2, with D maybe TRBD2 (6 bases). With 5 bases removed from V and 6 bases from J, the gap between germline ends came to 13 bases. The germline CDR1 and CDR2 sequences are MNHNY and SVGAGI (reference sequence). The CDR3 is 14 residues long. CDR3: CASSTGGNAGELFF. In DNA, the CDR3 is TGTGCCAGCAGTACTGGGGGGAATGCCGGGGAGCTGTTTTTT.

As to this clone: This same CDR3 is encoded by further DNA sequences in the sample. V gene TRBV18 combines with J gene TRBJ2-5; 9 nucleotides line up with TRBD1. The V segment lost 3 bases and the J segment 3 bases; nucleotides outside the gene matches: 2. CDR1 is KGHSH and CDR2 is LQKENI in the germline V gene. This CDR3 is built from 14 residues. The CDR3 region has the DNA TGTGCCAGCTCACCTCGGACAGGGGAAGAGACCCAGTACTTC. This translates into CASSPRTGEETQYF.

V and J are TRBV6-1 and TRBJ1-2; D possibly corresponds to TRBD1 (5 bases). Trimming stripped 7 bases from V and 2 bases from J, with 14 bases between. The germline gives CDR1 MNHNS, CDR2 SASEGT. The CDR3 is 14 amino acids. Here the CDR3 reads CASNPQGTNYGYTF. The CDR3 coding sequence is TGTGCCAGCAATCCCCAGGGAACCAACTATGGCTACACCTTC.

The V gene is TRBV7-9, the J gene TRBJ2-2; D is possibly TRBD2 (5 bases). V was cut by 11 bases and J by 0 bases, with 16 bases left in between. Per the germline V gene, CDR1 is SEHNR and CDR2 is FQNEAQ (reference sequence). The CDR3 has 15 amino acids. CDR3 loop: CASPEAEANTGELFF. CDR3 DNA: TGTGCCTCCCCTGAGGCGGAGGCGAACACCGGGGAGCTGTTTTTT.

The chain joins TRBV6-5 to TRBJ2-2; 9 bases fit TRBD2. The V gene's germline CDR1 is MNHEY and CDR2 SVGAGI. Losses at the gene ends were 6 bases for V and 4 bases for J; bases not matched to a gene: 6. The CDR3 spans 15 residues. The CDR3 is CASRLAGLVTGELFF. In DNA form, the CDR3 reads TGTGCCAGCAGACTAGCGGGTCTTGTCACCGGGGAGCTGTTTTTT.

This clone was observed a single time. The chain uses TRBV5-1 and TRBJ2-3; D remains unclear. The V end lost 1 base, the J end lost 2 bases, and 8 bases lay between the germline ends. This CDR3 has 14 amino acids. CDR1 SGHRS and CDR2 YFSETQ come from the germline V gene. The CDR3, as DNA: TGCGCCAGCAGCTTGTTGGGTGTCACAGATACGCAGTATTTT. Protein: CASSLLGVTDTQYF. The whole variable domain, filled in from reference TRBV5-1 and TRBJ2-3, reads KAGVTQTPRYLIKTRGQQVTLSCSPISGHRSVSWYQQTPGQGLQFLFEYFSETQRNKGNFPGRFSGRQFSNSRSEMNVSTLELGDSALYLCASSLLGVTDTQYFGPGTRLTVL.

The CDR3 DNA follows: TGTGCCAGCAGTTTATTCCGTCTAAGAAGGGACACCGGGGAGCTGTTTTTT. It encodes CASSLFRLRRDTGELFF. V gene TRBV28 combines with J gene TRBJ2-2; D unclear. V dropped 1 base and J dropped 3 bases, with 15 bases sitting between them. The CDR3 runs 17 residues. The V gene's germline CDR1 is MDHEN and CDR2 SYDVKM.

This chain uses TRBV11-2 with TRBJ2-5, with TRBD1 identical over 7 bases. The CDR3 contains 15 residues. V lost 1 base and J lost 5; bases outside the gene matches: 7. From germline, CDR1 is SGHAT and CDR2 FQNNGV. The CDR3 nucleotides read TGTGCCAGCAGCTTAGGGCCAGGGGGTATCGAGACCCAGTACTTC. It codes for CASSLGPGGIETQYF.

For the CDR3, the DNA is TGTGCTAGTGGTTTTGGGGGCGAGACCCAGTACTTC. It translates to CASGFGGETQYF. The chain joins TRBV12-5 to TRBJ2-5; the D gene is possibly TRBD1 (6 bases). CDR3 size: 12 residues. In germline, CDR1 is LGHNT, CDR2 FRNRAP. The V end was cut by 3 bases, the J end by 5 bases, with 7 bases between.

On this clone itself: Other DNA sequences in this specimen translate into the identical CDR3. The chain is built from TRBV2 and TRBJ2-3, with 16 bases fitting TRBD2. There are 16 residues in the CDR3. Germline V gene lookup returns CDR1 SNHLY and CDR2 FYNNEI. The junction had 3 bases not matched to a gene; V was cut back by 6 bases and J by 3 bases. The CDR3 spells CASSPGLAGGTDTQYF. CDR3 DNA sequence: TGTGCCAGCAGCCCGGGACTAGCGGGGGGGACAGATACGCAGTATTTT.

The genes are TRBV11-2 and TRBJ1-6; D may be TRBD1 (6 bases). Trimming removed 7 bases from V and 7 bases from J, with 17 bases in between. Germline CDR1 and CDR2: SGHAT and FQNNGV. The CDR3 loop spans 15 amino acids. The CDR3 reads CASTRDTQRNSPLHF. CDR3 DNA sequence: TGTGCCAGCACCCGGGACACTCAACGGAATTCACCCCTCCACTTT.

Turning to this clone: The same CDR3 can be traced to other DNA sequences in this sample. The chain recombines TRBV18 with TRBJ2-5; no definite D call. Germline V gives CDR1 KGHSH, CDR2 LQKENI. V lost 3 bases, J lost 3 bases, and 8 bases lay in between. This CDR3 region has 13 residues. The CDR3 DNA follows: TGTGCCAGCTCACCCGGCCTAGAAGAGACCCAGTACTTC. This codes for CASSPGLEETQYF.

As DNA, the CDR3 is TGTGCCAGCAGTGAAGCCCCAATGGACTATGGCTACACCTTC. Translating it yields CASSEAPMDYGYTF. The chain joins TRBV6-1 to TRBJ1-2; no clear D gene. Germline lookup yields CDR1 MNHNS and CDR2 SASEGT. V was shortened by 0 bases and J by 3 bases, with 8 bases between the two germline ends. The CDR3 has 14 residues.

The CDR3 region is CASSLGGTSGSQDGELFF. CDR3 nucleotides: TGTGCCAGCAGCTTGGGTGGGACTAGCGGGAGTCAAGACGGGGAGCTGTTTTTT. The chain uses TRBV5-4 and TRBJ2-2, with 14 bases aligning to TRBD2. Germline CDR1 reads SGHNT; CDR2 reads YYREEE (reference sequence). The CDR3 is 18 residues long. J was trimmed by 7 bases and V by 0 bases; bases with no gene match: 8.

The chain links TRBV9 to TRBJ1-2, with 8 positions matching TRBD1. The CDR3 contains 14 residues. V gave up 2 bases and J gave up 6 bases; unmatched junction bases: 6. CDR1 and CDR2 (germline): SGDLS, YYNGEE. This CDR3 reads CASSVNPGQDGYTF. The CDR3 DNA sequence: TGTGCCAGCAGCGTGAACCCGGGACAGGATGGCTACACCTTC. Drawing the rest from reference TRBV9 and TRBJ1-2, the complete variable domain is DSGVTQTPKHLITATGQRVTLRCSPRSGDLSVYWYQQSLDQGLQFLIQYYNGEERAKGNILERFSAQQFPDLHSELNLSSLELGDSALYFCASSVNPGQDGYTFGSGTRLTVV.

This chain connects TRBV6-5 to TRBJ2-5, with a tentative D call TRBD1 (6 bases). The DNA end is a closer match to TRBJ2-7, so the J assignment may be wrong. Germline V lookup: CDR1 MNHEY, CDR2 SVGAGI. This CDR3 contains 14 residues. CDR3 region: CASSYTDRSYEQYF. The CDR3 region has the DNA TGTGCCAGCAGTTACACGGACAGATCTTACGAGCAGTACTTC.

V usage is TRBV28 and J usage is TRBJ2-7; 8 bases match TRBD2. CDR1 MDHEN and CDR2 SYDVKM come from the germline V gene. The CDR3 runs to 16 residues. V lost 1 base to trimming and J lost 4 bases; unmatched junction nucleotides: 9. CDR3 region: CASSLSGGRGAYEQYF. The CDR3 nucleotides read TGTGCCAGCAGTTTATCGGGTGGGCGGGGGGCTTACGAGCAGTACTTC.

The chain employs TRBV7-9 and TRBJ2-1; 12 bases line up with TRBD2. The junction had 7 bases not matched to a gene; V was cut back by 2 bases and J by 5 bases. Looked up from germline, CDR1 is SEHNR and CDR2 is FQNEAQ (reference sequence). The CDR3 length is 17 residues. CDR3 residues: CASSLPLLAGGDNEQFF. As DNA, the CDR3 is TGTGCCAGCAGCTTACCTCTCCTAGCGGGAGGGGACAATGAGCAGTTCTTC.

The gene calls are TRBV4-3 and TRBJ2-5, with 9 bases identical to TRBD1. After removal of 0 bases from V and 5 bases from J, the junction contained 4 bases not matched to a gene. The germline gives CDR1 LGHNA, CDR2 YSLEER. The CDR3 runs to 15 residues. This chain's CDR3 is CASSQESDRGETQYF. The CDR3 nucleotides read TGCGCCAGCAGCCAAGAATCCGACAGGGGGGAGACCCAGTACTTC.

Notes on this clone: Other DNA sequences in this specimen translate into the identical CDR3. The chain is built from TRBV5-1 and TRBJ2-7; 7 bases are a match to TRBD2. Looked up from germline, CDR1 is SGHRS and CDR2 is YFSETQ. Unmatched junction bases numbered 7, after V lost 3 bases and J lost 4 bases. There are 14 residues in the CDR3. CDR3 sequence: CASSSGTGGYEQYF. CDR3 DNA sequence: TGCGCCAGCAGCTCCGGGACGGGGGGATACGAGCAGTACTTC.

This chain joins TRBV10-3 and TRBJ2-1; TRBD2 might be the D (7 bases). The CDR3 has 14 residues. Between the trimmed V and J ends, which lost 10 bases and 1 base, there was a span of 14 bases. Germline V gene data show CDR1 as ENHRY and CDR2 as SYGVKD. The CDR3 DNA reads as TGTGCCACCAGCGGGACACTATCCTACAATGAGCAGTTCTTC. This translates into CATSGTLSYNEQFF.